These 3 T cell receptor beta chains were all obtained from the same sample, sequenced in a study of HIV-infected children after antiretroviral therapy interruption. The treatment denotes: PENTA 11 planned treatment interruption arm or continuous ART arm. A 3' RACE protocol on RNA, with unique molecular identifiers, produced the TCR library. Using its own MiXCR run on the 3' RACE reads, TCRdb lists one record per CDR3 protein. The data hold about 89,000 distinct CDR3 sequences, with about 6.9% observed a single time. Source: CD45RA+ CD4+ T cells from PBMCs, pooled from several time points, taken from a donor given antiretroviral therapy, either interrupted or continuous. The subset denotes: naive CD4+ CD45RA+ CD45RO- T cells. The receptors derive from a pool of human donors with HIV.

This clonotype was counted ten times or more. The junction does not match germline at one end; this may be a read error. The CDR3, as DNA: TGTGCTAGCAGCCGTGACAGGCTAGGTCTGAATACCGGGGAGCTGTTTTTT. This translates into CASSRDRLGLNTGELFF. The chain links TRBV7-7 to TRBJ2-2; TRBD1 might be the D (6 bases). Germline lookup yields CDR1 SSHAT and CDR2 FNYEAQ (reference sequence). The CDR3 is 17 amino acids.

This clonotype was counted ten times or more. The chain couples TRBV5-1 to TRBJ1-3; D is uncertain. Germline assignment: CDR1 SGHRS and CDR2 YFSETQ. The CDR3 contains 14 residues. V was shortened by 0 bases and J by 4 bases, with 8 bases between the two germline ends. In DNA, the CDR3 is TGCGCCAGCAGCTTGGGTGTGTCAGGAAACACCATATATTTT. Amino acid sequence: CASSLGVSGNTIYF. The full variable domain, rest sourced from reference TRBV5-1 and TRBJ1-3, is KAGVTQTPRYLIKTRGQQVTLSCSPISGHRSVSWYQQTPGQGLQFLFEYFSETQRNKGNFPGRFSGRQFSNSRSEMNVSTLELGDSALYLCASSLGVSGNTIYFGEGSWLTVV.

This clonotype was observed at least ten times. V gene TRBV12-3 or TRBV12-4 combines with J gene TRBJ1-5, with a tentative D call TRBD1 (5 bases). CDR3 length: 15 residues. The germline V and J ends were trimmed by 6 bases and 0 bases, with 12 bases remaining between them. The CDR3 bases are TGTGCCAGCAGGACCGGGACGGGTAGCAATCAGCCCCAGCATTTT. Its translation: CASRTGTGSNQPQHF.